A single sample is the source of the 11 T cell receptor beta chains below, sequenced in a study of cytomegalovirus exposure and HLA in healthy donors. Repertoires were generated with immunoSEQ multiplex PCR, while TCRdb's copy carries only in-frame clones and drops some. The table includes some 76,000 clones, around 93% detected once. Specimen: PBMCs. All receptors derive from a woman aged 18-30 years in good health and CMV-seronegative.

The chain carries TRBV10-3 and TRBJ2-5, with D unclear. This CDR3 comprises 11 residues. V lost 4 bases to trimming and J lost 3 bases, with 3 bases between them. The germline V gene encodes CDR1 ENHRY and CDR2 SYGVKD. DNA of the CDR3: TGTGCCATCAGTGCGGAAGAGACCCAGTACTTC. It yields the protein CAISAEETQYF.

V gene TRBV21-1 combines with J gene TRBJ2-7; TRBD1 was called by the table and not checked on the DNA. TRBV21-1 is described as a pseudogene. This CDR3 region has 17 residues. CDR3 in DNA: TGTGCCAGCAGCAAAGAAGTGTATGGGACAGTAGCCTACGAGCAGTACTTC. Translating it yields CASSKEVYGTVAYEQYF.

The chain is built from TRBV30 and TRBJ2-3, with TRBD2 identical over 12 bases. The CDR3 consists of 15 residues. The V and J ends lost 5 bases and 0 bases, in that order; junction bases with no gene match: 3. CDR1 is GTSNPN and CDR2 is SVGIG in the germline V gene (reference sequence). In DNA form, the CDR3 reads TGTGCCTGGCTCGGACTAGCGGGGAGCACAGATACGCAGTATTTT. It yields the protein CAWLGLAGSTDTQYF.

The chain combines TRBV28 with TRBJ1-3; tentative D call: TRBD1 (5 bases). CDR3 length equals 16 residues. Germline assignment: CDR1 MDHEN and CDR2 SYDVKM. The germline V and J ends were trimmed by 1 base and 2 bases, with 12 bases remaining between them. For the CDR3, the DNA is TGTGCCAGCAGTTTATCCCCTAGGGGCGCTGGAAACACCATATATTTT. Its translation: CASSLSPRGAGNTIYF.

The V and J genes are TRBV21-1 and TRBJ2-7; TRBD1, the table's D call, lacks a check against the DNA. TRBV21-1 counts as a pseudogene. The CDR3 loop spans 16 amino acids. The CDR3 loop reads CASSKYPSDRPYEQYF. The CDR3 DNA sequence: TGTGCCAGCAGCAAATATCCCTCCGACAGGCCCTACGAGCAGTACTTC.

The V gene is TRBV11-2, the J gene TRBJ1-2; no clear D. Trimming shortened V by 1 base and J by 5 bases, and 5 bases separated the two germline ends. CDR1 and CDR2 (germline): SGHAT, FQNNGV. The CDR3 is 12 residues long. The CDR3 loop reads CASSLGLYGYTF. In DNA form, the CDR3 reads TGTGCCAGCAGCTTAGGGCTTTATGGCTACACCTTC. The whole variable domain, remainder taken from reference TRBV11-2 and TRBJ1-2, is EAGVAQSPRYKIIEKRQSVAFWCNPISGHATLYWYQQILGQGPKLLIQFQNNGVVDDSQLPKDRFSAERLKGVDSTLKIQPAKLEDSAVYLCASSLGLYGYTFGSGTRLTVV.

The genes are TRBV7-6 and TRBJ2-1; tentatively, D is TRBD2 (5 bases). V was clipped by 1 base and J by 2 bases, with 9 bases between them. The CDR3 runs to 15 residues. Per germline, CDR1 SGHVS and CDR2 FNYEAQ. The CDR3 DNA follows: TGTGCCAGCAGCTTAGAACTAGAGGCCTACAATGAGCAGTTCTTC. Protein sequence: CASSLELEAYNEQFF.

The chain carries TRBV9 and TRBJ2-1, with D tentatively TRBD2 (6 bases). The V end lost 2 bases, the J end lost 7 bases, and 13 bases lay between the germline ends. CDR1 is SGDLS, CDR2 YYNGEE, per germline. CDR3 length: 14 residues. CDR3 loop: CASSVEGSRNEQFF. The CDR3 DNA follows: TGTGCCAGCAGCGTGGAGGGTTCGAGGAATGAGCAGTTCTTC.

This clone appeared a single time. V usage is TRBV5-4 and J usage is TRBJ2-1; 12 nucleotides line up with TRBD2. The germline CDR1 and CDR2 sequences are SGHNT and YYREEE (reference sequence). This CDR3 contains 15 residues. With 0 bases clipped from V and 6 bases from J, the junction kept 1 base outside the gene matches. The CDR3 spells CASSLASGRANEQFF. The CDR3 coding sequence is TGTGCCAGCAGCTTGGCTAGCGGGAGGGCCAATGAGCAGTTCTTC.

The chain employs TRBV6-4 and TRBJ2-1, with 7 bases fitting TRBD2. Trimming at V came to 3 bases and at J to 6 bases, leaving 11 bases not matched to a gene. Germline V gives CDR1 MRHNA, CDR2 SNTAGT. The CDR3 has 16 amino acids. The CDR3 nucleotides are TGTGCCAGCAGTGAGGAGACTAGCATTATGAGCAATGAGCAGTTCTTC. Amino acids: CASSEETSIMSNEQFF.

The V gene is TRBV4-2, the J gene TRBJ1-4, with D tentatively TRBD1 (5 bases). Trimming took 6 bases from V and 4 from J, leaving 18 bases between them. Germline V CDR1 and CDR2: LGHNA, YNFKEQ. CDR3 length: 16 residues. CDR3 sequence: CASSRNRRVSNEKLFF. The CDR3 bases are TGTGCCAGCAGTCGTAACAGGCGCGTTAGTAATGAAAAACTGTTTTTT.